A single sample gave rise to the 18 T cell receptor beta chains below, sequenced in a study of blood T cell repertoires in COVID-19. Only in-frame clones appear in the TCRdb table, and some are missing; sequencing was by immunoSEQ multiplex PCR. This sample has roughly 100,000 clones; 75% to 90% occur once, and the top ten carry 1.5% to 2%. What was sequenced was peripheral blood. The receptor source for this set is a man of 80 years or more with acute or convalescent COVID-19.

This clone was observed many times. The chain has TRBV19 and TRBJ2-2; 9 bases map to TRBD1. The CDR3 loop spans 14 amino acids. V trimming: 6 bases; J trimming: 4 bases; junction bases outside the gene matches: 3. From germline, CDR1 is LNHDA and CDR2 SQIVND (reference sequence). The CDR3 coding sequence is TGTGCCAGTAGACAGGGGGCATCCACCGGGGAGCTGTTTTTT. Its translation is CASRQGASTGELFF.

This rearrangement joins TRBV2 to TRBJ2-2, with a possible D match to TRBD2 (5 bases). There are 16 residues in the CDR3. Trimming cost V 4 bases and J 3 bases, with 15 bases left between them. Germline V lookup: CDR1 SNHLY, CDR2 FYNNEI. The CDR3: CASSGLLASYTGELFF. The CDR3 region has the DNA TGTGCCAGCAGTGGACTACTGGCTAGCTACACCGGGGAGCTGTTTTTT.

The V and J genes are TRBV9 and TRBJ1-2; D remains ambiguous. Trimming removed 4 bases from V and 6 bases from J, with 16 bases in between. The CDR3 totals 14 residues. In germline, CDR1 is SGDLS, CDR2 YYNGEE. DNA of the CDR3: TGTGCCAGCAGCCGTTACCTTCCGCGAGATGGCTACACCTTC. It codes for CASSRYLPRDGYTF.

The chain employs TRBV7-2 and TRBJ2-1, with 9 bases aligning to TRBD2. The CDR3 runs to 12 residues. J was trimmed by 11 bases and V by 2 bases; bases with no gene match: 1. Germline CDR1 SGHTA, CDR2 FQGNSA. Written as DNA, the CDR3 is TGTGCCAGCAGCTTACTAGCGGGACAGCAGTTCTTC. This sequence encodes CASSLLAGQQFF.

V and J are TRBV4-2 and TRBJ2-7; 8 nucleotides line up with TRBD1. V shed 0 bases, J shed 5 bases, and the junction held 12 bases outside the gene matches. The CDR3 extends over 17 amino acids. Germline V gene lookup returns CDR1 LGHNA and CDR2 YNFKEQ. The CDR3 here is CASSQEGWTGSVHEQYF. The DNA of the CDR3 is TGTGCCAGCAGCCAAGAAGGATGGACAGGGTCGGTCCACGAGCAGTACTTC.

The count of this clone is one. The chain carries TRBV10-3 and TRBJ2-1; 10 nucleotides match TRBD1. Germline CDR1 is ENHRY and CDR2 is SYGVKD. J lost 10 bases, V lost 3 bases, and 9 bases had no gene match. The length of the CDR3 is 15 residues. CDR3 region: CAISEGTGDWMEQFF. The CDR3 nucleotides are TGTGCCATCAGTGAAGGGACAGGGGACTGGATGGAGCAGTTCTTC.

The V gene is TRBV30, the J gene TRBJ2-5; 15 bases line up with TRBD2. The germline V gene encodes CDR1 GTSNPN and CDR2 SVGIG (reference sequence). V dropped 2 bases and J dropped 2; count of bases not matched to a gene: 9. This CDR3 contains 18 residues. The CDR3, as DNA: TGTGCCTGGAGTCCCGGACTAGCGGGAGGGCCGGGGCAAGAGACCCAGTACTTC. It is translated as CAWSPGLAGGPGQETQYF. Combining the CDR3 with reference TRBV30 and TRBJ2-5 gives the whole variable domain SQTIHQWPATLVQPVGSPLSLECTVEGTSNPNLYWYRQAAGRGLQLLFYSVGIGQISSEVPQNLSASRPQDRQFILSSKKLLLSDSGFYLCAWSPGLAGGPGQETQYFGPGTRLLVL.

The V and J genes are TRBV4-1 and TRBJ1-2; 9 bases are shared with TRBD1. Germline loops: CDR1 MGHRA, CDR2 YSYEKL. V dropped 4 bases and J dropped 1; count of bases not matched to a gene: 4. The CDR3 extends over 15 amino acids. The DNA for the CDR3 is TGCGCCAGCAGCCCAGGGACAGGGTATAACTATGGCTACACCTTC. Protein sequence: CASSPGTGYNYGYTF.

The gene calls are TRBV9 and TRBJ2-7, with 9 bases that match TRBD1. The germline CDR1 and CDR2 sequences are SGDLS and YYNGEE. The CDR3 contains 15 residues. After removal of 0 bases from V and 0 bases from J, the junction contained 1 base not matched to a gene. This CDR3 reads CASSVGDRDSYEQYF. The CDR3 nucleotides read TGTGCCAGCAGCGTAGGGGACAGGGACTCCTACGAGCAGTACTTC.

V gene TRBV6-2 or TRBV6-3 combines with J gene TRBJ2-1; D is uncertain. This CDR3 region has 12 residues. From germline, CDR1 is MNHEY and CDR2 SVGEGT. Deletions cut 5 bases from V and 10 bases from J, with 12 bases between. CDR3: CASSPQYAEQFF. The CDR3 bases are TGTGCCAGCAGTCCACAATACGCCGAGCAGTTCTTC.

The CDR3 region is CASSVYRQGRGLNQPQHF. CDR3 nucleotide sequence: TGTGCCAGCAGCGTTTATCGACAGGGGCGGGGGCTTAATCAGCCCCAGCATTTT. The chain employs TRBV5-8 and TRBJ1-5; 8 bases map to TRBD1. The CDR3 sequence is 18 residues long. V lost 4 bases to trimming and J lost 4 bases; unmatched junction nucleotides: 16. Germline values: CDR1 SGHTS, CDR2 YDEGEE.

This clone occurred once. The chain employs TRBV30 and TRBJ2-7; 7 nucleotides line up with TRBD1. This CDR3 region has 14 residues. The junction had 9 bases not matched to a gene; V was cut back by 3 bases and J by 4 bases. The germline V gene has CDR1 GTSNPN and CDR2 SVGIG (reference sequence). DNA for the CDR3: TGTGCCTGGAGGACAGGGTTTAAGATTTACGAGCAGTACTTC. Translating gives CAWRTGFKIYEQYF.

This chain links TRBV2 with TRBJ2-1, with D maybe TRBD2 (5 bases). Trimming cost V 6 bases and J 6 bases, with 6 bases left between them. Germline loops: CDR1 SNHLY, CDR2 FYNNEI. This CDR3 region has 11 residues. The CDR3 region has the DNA TGTGCCAGCAGGGACTTCAATGAGCAGTTCTTC. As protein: CASRDFNEQFF.

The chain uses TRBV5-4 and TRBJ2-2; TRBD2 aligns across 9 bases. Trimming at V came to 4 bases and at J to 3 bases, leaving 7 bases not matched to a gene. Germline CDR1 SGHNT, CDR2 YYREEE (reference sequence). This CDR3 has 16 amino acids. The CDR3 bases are TGTGCCAGCAGCCCATGGACTAGCGTGGACACCGGGGAGCTGTTTTTT. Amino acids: CASSPWTSVDTGELFF.

The CDR3 DNA sequence: TGTGCCAGCAGCTTGGTCTATACAGGGGGCCTTAACACAGATACGCAGTATTTT. Translating gives CASSLVYTGGLNTDTQYF. The J gene is TRBJ2-3, the V gene TRBV5-5, with TRBD1 matching 9 bases. This CDR3 region has 18 residues. V was clipped by 0 bases and J by 2 bases; unmatched bases: 10. Germline values: CDR1 SGHKS, CDR2 YYEKEE (reference sequence).

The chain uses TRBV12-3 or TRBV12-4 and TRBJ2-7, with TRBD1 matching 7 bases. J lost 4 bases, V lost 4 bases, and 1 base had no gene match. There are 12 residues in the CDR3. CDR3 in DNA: TGTGCCAGCAGTTCCAGGGGGTACGAGCAGTACTTC. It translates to CASSSRGYEQYF.

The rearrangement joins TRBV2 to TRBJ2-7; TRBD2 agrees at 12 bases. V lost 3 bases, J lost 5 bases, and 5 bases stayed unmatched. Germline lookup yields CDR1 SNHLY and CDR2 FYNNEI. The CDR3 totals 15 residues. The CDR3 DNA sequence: TGTGCCAGCAGTGAGTCGACTAGCGGGAGTAACGAGCAGTACTTC. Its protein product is CASSESTSGSNEQYF.

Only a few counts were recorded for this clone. This CDR3 is CASSVAGQGHEQYF. The CDR3 DNA follows: TGTGCCAGCAGCGTAGCTGGGCAGGGCCACGAGCAGTACTTC. The V call is TRBV9, the J call TRBJ2-7, with D perhaps matching TRBD1 (5 bases). CDR1 and CDR2 (germline): SGDLS, YYNGEE. The CDR3 extends over 14 amino acids. Trimming took 0 bases from V and 5 from J, leaving 12 bases between them.